Listed below are T cell receptor beta chains from one sample, sequenced in a study of blood T cell repertoires in COVID-19. Here immunoSEQ multiplex PCR was the method, and the copy in TCRdb shows in-frame clones only, minus some. The sample carries a few hundred thousand clones, 85% to 90% recorded once. Sequencing was carried out using peripheral blood. These receptors all come from a woman aged 25 to 39 with COVID-19, enrolled during active disease. The CDR3 runs from the conserved cysteine through the conserved F or W. The D gene is left open where the match is weak. The size of a clone is reported for some rows only, either as once, few or many, or as a class for expanded clones.

J | D | size | V | CDR3 | DNA
TRBJ2-2 | TRBD1 | NA | TRBV5-1 | CASRTPGTGVYGELFF | TGCGCCAGCAGAACTCCCGGGACAGGGGTTTACGGGGAGCTGTTTTTT
TRBJ2-7 | TRBD2 | NA | TRBV5-4 | CASSPVGREVHEQYF | TGTGCCAGCAGCCCTGTGGGGCGGGAGGTGCACGAGCAGTACTTC
TRBJ2-2 | TRBD1 | NA | TRBV2 | CASGDRATGELFF | TGTGCCAGTGGGGACAGGGCGACCGGGGAGCTGTTTTTT
TRBJ2-3 | TRBD1 | NA | TRBV18 | CASSGMTGGTDTQYF | TGTGCCAGCTCAGGAATGACAGGGGGCACAGATACGCAGTATTTT
TRBJ2-1 | NA | once | TRBV7-9 | CASSFGTLEQFF | TGTGCCAGCAGCTTCGGGACACTTGAGCAGTTCTTC
TRBJ1-2 | TRBD1 | NA | TRBV30 | CAWSVSRGIGYTF | TGTGCCTGGAGTGTGAGCAGGGGGATCGGCTACACCTTC
TRBJ2-7 | NA | few | TRBV5-4 | CASSGAEGEQYF | TGTGCCAGCAGCGGGGCGGAGGGGGAGCAGTACTTC
TRBJ1-5 | TRBD1 | NA | TRBV28 | CASSLTGSNQPQHF | TGTGCCAGCAGTTTGACAGGGAGCAATCAGCCCCAGCATTTT
TRBJ1-1 | NA | once | TRBV4-2 | CASSQEGGVAEAFF | TGTGCCAGCAGCCAAGAGGGAGGGGTGGCTGAAGCTTTCTTT
TRBJ2-7 | NA | NA | TRBV27 | CASRSLTGVYEQYF | TGTGCCAGCAGAAGCTTGACAGGAGTTTACGAGCAGTACTTC
TRBJ2-5 | TRBD2 | NA | TRBV5-1 | CASSRSGSRQETQYF | TGCGCCAGCAGCAGAAGCGGGAGTAGACAAGAGACCCAGTACTTC
TRBJ2-5 | TRBD1 | NA | TRBV6-5 | CASSRSLGQGEYF | TGTGCCAGCAGTAGGAGCCTCGGACAGGGCGAGTACTTC
TRBJ1-1 | NA | NA | TRBV18 | CASSVVQFMNTEAFF | TGTGCCAGCTCAGTAGTACAGTTCATGAACACTGAAGCTTTCTTT
TRBJ2-1 | TRBD2 | NA | TRBV7-7 | CASSPGSGRIYNEQFF | TGTGCTAGCAGCCCTGGTAGCGGGAGAATCTACAATGAGCAGTTCTTC
TRBJ2-5 | TRBD2 | once | TRBV19 | CASSGLALETQYF | TGTGCCAGTAGTGGACTAGCCTTGGAGACCCAGTACTTC
TRBJ2-1 | NA | many | TRBV9 | CASSGLANEQFF | TGTGCCAGCAGCGGTCTAGCGAATGAGCAGTTCTTC
TRBJ2-1 | TRBD2 | NA | TRBV7-8 | CASSLALAGGPNEQFF | TGTGCCAGCAGCTTAGCCCTAGCGGGAGGGCCAAATGAGCAGTTCTTC
TRBJ2-7 | TRBD1 | once | TRBV7-9 | CASSQGQGIDEQYF | TGTGCCAGCAGCCAGGGACAGGGGATCGACGAGCAGTACTTC
TRBJ2-2 | NA | NA | TRBV5-1 | CASRSTVTGELFF | TGCGCCAGTCGATCGACAGTAACCGGGGAGCTGTTTTTT
TRBJ1-5 | TRBD1 | NA | TRBV24-1 | CATSDRQGGNQPQHF | TGTGCCACCAGTGATAGACAGGGCGGCAATCAGCCCCAGCATTTT
TRBJ1-2 | NA | NA | TRBV18 | CASSRGVSNYGYTF | TGTGCCAGCTCACGGGGCGTATCTAACTATGGCTACACCTTC
TRBJ1-1 | TRBD1 | NA | TRBV5-1 | CASSYTGQGHKAFF | TGCGCCAGCAGCTATACCGGACAGGGGCACAAAGCTTTCTTT
TRBJ1-2 | NA | NA | TRBV6-5 | CASRKQEGGGYTF | TGTGCCAGCAGGAAACAGGAGGGTGGCGGCTACACCTTC
TRBJ1-1 | NA | few | TRBV7-2 | CASSLAADTEAFF | TGTGCCAGCAGCTTAGCGGCGGACACTGAAGCTTTCTTT
TRBJ1-2 | NA | NA | TRBV6-2/TRBV6-3 | CASSLGQKFYGYTF | TGTGCCAGCAGTTTGGGACAAAAGTTCTATGGCTACACCTTC
TRBJ2-1 | NA | NA | TRBV6-2/TRBV6-3 | CASSSQGSYNEQFF | TGTGCCAGCAGTTCTCAGGGTTCCTACAATGAGCAGTTCTTC
TRBJ2-1 | NA | NA | TRBV12-3/TRBV12-4 | CASSTGYNEQFF | TGTGCCAGCAGTACGGGGTACAATGAGCAGTTCTTC
TRBJ2-3 | TRBD2 | NA | TRBV5-4 | CASSRFSGRGKGDTQYF | TGTGCCAGCAGCCGTTTTAGCGGGAGAGGGAAGGGAGATACGCAGTATTTT
TRBJ2-2 | NA | NA | TRBV28 | CASSFGVYTGELFF | TGTGCCAGCAGTTTCGGGGTATACACCGGGGAGCTGTTTTTT
TRBJ2-7 | TRBD1 | NA | TRBV28 | CASSLSFRQGSYEQYF | TGTGCCAGCAGTTTATCATTCAGACAGGGCAGCTACGAGCAGTACTTC
TRBJ1-2 | TRBD1 | NA | TRBV28 | CASKRVGTGGLANYGYTF | TGTGCCAGCAAACGGGTGGGGACAGGGGGACTAGCTAACTATGGCTACACCTTC
TRBJ2-1 | NA | NA | TRBV5-1 | CASSLGRGYNEQFF | TGCGCCAGCAGCTTAGGCAGGGGTTACAATGAGCAGTTCTTC
TRBJ2-3 | NA | NA | TRBV28 | CASSLARRTDTQYF | TGTGCCAGCAGTTTAGCTAGGAGGACAGATACGCAGTATTTT
TRBJ2-3 | NA | NA | TRBV6-4 | CASSDSGHSTDTQYF | TGTGCCAGCAGTGACTCTGGGCACAGCACAGATACGCAGTATTTT
TRBJ2-7 | NA | NA | TRBV7-2 | CASSRTGSGTYEQYF | TGTGCCAGCAGCCGTACAGGGTCGGGGACCTACGAGCAGTACTTC